This T cell receptor (beta chain) emerged from a study of cytomegalovirus exposure and HLA in healthy donors. This clone came up once. Its specificity is unknown. This CDR3 has 14 amino acids. Germline loops: CDR1 MNHEY, CDR2 SVGAGI. Between the trimmed V and J ends, which lost 6 bases and 6 bases, there was a span of 14 bases. Study-level results: According to the study, about 180 TCR beta chains were cytomegalovirus-associated. Donors were assumed by presence/absence analyses to have roughly uniform sequencing depth. Later analysis reportedly placed an Asian-associated ancestry cluster below the roughly 680-donor mean in N-insertions.

The donors gave bone marrow, and they were healthy. 60 Vbeta and 13 Jbeta primers were used in PCR. The assay was immunoSEQ multiplex PCR, and TCRdb's table has in-frame clones only and misses some. The sample consists of 85,000 to 100,000 clones, about 84% of them appearing once. The rearrangement links TRBV6-5 to TRBJ2-2; TRBD1 is a possible D gene (7 bases). Sequencing used PBMCs. This TCR was recovered from a girl aged 2 to 9 in good health and CMV-seropositive. Here the CDR3 reads CASREGAHAGELFF. The CDR3 coding sequence is TGTGCCAGCAGGGAGGGGGCGCACGCCGGGGAGCTGTTTTTT.